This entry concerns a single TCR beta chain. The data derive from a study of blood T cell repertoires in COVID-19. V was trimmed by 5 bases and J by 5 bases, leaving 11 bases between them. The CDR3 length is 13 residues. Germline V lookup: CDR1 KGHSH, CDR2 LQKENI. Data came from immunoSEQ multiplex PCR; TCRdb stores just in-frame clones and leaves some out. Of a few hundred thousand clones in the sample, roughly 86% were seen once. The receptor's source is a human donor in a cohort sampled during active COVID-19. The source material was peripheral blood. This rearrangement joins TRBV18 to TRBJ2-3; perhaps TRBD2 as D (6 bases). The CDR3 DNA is TGTGCCAGCTCAACTAGGGGACTAGATACGCAGTATTTT. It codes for CASSTRGLDTQYF. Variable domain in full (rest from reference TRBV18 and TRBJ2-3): NAGVMQNPRHLVRRRGQEARLRCSPMKGHSHVYWYRQLPEEGLKFMVYLQKENIIDESGMPKERFSAEFPKEGPSILRIQQVVRGDSAAYFCASSTRGLDTQYFGPGTRLTVL.